A selection of T cell receptor beta chains follows, all from one sample in a study of T cells after yellow fever vaccination. Using its own MiXCR run on the 5' RACE reads, TCRdb lists one record per CDR3 protein. The sample consists of 200,000 to 250,000 distinct CDR3 sequences, more than 3% of them appearing once. The sample here was CD4+ T cells sorted from PBMCs, taken 10 days after the yellow fever booster vaccination. The receptors derive from a man younger than 35 who received the YFV17D yellow fever vaccine. CDR3s include the opening cysteine and the closing phenylalanine or tryptophan. A D gene is named only where the DNA matches it firmly. Not every row has a clone size; where given, it reads once, few, many or a size class.

D gene,V gene,clone size,J gene,CDR3 DNA,CDR3 protein
.,TRBV12-3/TRBV12-4,few,TRBJ2-1,TGTGCCAGCAGACCCCGTCGGACTGTCTCCTACAATGAGCAGTTCTTC,CASRPRRTVSYNEQFF
TRBD2,TRBV10-1,.,TRBJ2-2,TGCGCCAGCAGTGACGCGGGGGGCACCGGGGAGCTGTTTTTT,CASSDAGGTGELFF
TRBD2,TRBV7-2,many,TRBJ2-2,TGTGCCAGCAGCTTATCTTTAGCGGGGGGCACCGGGGAGCTGTTTTTT,CASSLSLAGGTGELFF
TRBD1,TRBV5-1,few,TRBJ2-2,TGCGCCAGCAGCTTACGACAGGGGGAGGCCGGGGAGCTGTTTTTT,CASSLRQGEAGELFF
.,TRBV28,.,TRBJ2-5,TGTGCCAGCCAGAACGATGGAGGAATGGAGACCCAGTACTTC,CASQNDGGMETQYF
.,TRBV4-3,many,TRBJ2-3,TGCGCCAGCAGCCAAGATCGGGGGGCGGGGAAAGATACGCAGTATTTT,CASSQDRGAGKDTQYF
.,TRBV7-3,.,TRBJ2-2,TGTGCCAGCAGCAGGGTTCCGAACACCGGGGAGCTGTTTTTT,CASSRVPNTGELFF
.,TRBV5-1,.,TRBJ2-5,TGCGCCAGCAGCTTGCAATACGAGACCCAGTACTTC,CASSLQYETQYF
TRBD2,TRBV5-1,few,TRBJ2-7,TGCGCCAGCAGCAACCTAGCGGGGAGCTACGAGCAGTACTTC,CASSNLAGSYEQYF
TRBD2,TRBV6-5,many,TRBJ2-1,TGTGCCAGCAGTTACTCGGGTAGCGGGGGGGCCTATGAGCAGTTCTTC,CASSYSGSGGAYEQFF
.,TRBV5-6,few,TRBJ1-4,TGTGCCAGCAGCTTGAGGCGGGAAAAACTGTTTTTT,CASSLRREKLFF
.,TRBV11-2,many,TRBJ2-3,TGTGCCAGCAGCTCAACGGAGTGGTCAGATACGCAGTATTTT,CASSSTEWSDTQYF
TRBD2,TRBV7-3,.,TRBJ2-3,TGTGCCAGCAGTCCGGGACTAGCGCCAGATACGCAGTATTTT,CASSPGLAPDTQYF
.,TRBV12-3/TRBV12-4,many,TRBJ1-5,TGTGCCAGCAGTAGACAGTTCAATCAGCCCCAGCATTTT,CASSRQFNQPQHF
.,TRBV24-1,few,TRBJ1-2,TGTGCCACCTCGATCGGTTCGCGTGGCTACACCTTC,CATSIGSRGYTF
TRBD2,TRBV7-6,many,TRBJ2-1,TGTGCCAGCAGCTCTAGGACTAGCGTTGAGTTCTTC,CASSSRTSVEFF
.,TRBV6-6,few,TRBJ2-7,TGTGCCAGCAGTCGGAGGGGGCCTAACGAGCAGTACTTC,CASSRRGPNEQYF
.,TRBV11-1,many,TRBJ2-5,TGTGCCAGCAGCTCCTGGGCTCCCGGTCAAGAGACCCAGTACTTC,CASSSWAPGQETQYF
TRBD1,TRBV6-2/TRBV6-3,many,TRBJ2-1,TGTGCCAGCAGAGCTATCGGGACAGGGGGTTACAATGAGCAGTTCTTC,CASRAIGTGGYNEQFF
.,TRBV20-1,many,TRBJ2-5,TGCAGTGCTCCATACGCCGGAGGCGAGACCCAGTACTTC,CSAPYAGGETQYF